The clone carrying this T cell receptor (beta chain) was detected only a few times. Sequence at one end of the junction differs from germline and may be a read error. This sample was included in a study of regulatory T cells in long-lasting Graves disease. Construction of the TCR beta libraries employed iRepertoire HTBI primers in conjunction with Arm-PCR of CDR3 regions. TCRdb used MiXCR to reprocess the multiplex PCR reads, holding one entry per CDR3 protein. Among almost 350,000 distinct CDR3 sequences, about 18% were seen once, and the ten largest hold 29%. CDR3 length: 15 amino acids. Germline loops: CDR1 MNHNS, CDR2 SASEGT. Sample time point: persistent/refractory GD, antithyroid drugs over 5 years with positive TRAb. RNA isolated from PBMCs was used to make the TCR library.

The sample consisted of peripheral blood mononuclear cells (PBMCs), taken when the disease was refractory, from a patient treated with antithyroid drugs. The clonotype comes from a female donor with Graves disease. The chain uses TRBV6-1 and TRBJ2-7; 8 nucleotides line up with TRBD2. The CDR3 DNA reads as TGTGTCAGCAGTGTACTAAGCGGGAGAATGGGCGAGCAGTACTTC. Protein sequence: CVSSVLSGRMGEQYF.